What follows is one T cell receptor (beta chain) and its context. V was pared by 0 bases and J by 4 bases, with 9 bases of the junction left unmatched. The CDR3 spans 16 residues. Germline CDR1 and CDR2: SGHTS and YDEGEE. This sample was included in a study of blood T cell repertoires in COVID-19. Turning to the study itself: There were acute and convalescent COVID-19 samples, and they came from the United States, Italy and Spain. Sources were T cells, B-cell-depleted T cells, or PBMCs; the material itself was cDNA or gDNA.

Source study methods: Cell counts per sample came from amplifying reference gene primers. The method was immunoSEQ multiplex PCR; TCRdb's version includes in-frame clones alone and lacks a portion of them. D and trimming come from the DNA, and the V and J calls and clone size come from that table. The repertoire holds a few hundred thousand clones, with approximately 86% as singletons. Patients of the Seattle cohort, enrolled during active infection, were followed longitudinally. The material sequenced was peripheral blood. The clonotype originates from a woman aged 60 to 75 with COVID-19, enrolled during active disease. This chain uses TRBV5-8 with TRBJ2-7; the match to TRBD1 covers 8 bases. The CDR3 protein is CASSLETGVIGYEQYF. The CDR3 coding sequence is TGTGCCAGCAGCTTGGAGACAGGGGTTATTGGATACGAGCAGTACTTC. Supplemented by reference TRBV5-8 and TRBJ2-7, the full variable domain reads EAGVTQSPTHLIKTRGQQATLRCSPISGHTSVYWYQQALGLGLQFLLWYDEGEERNRGNFPPRFSGRQFPNYSSELNVNALELEDSALYLCASSLETGVIGYEQYFGPGTRLTVT.